The rows below give T cell receptor beta chains drawn from one sample of a study of cytomegalovirus exposure and HLA in healthy donors. The repertoire was sequenced with immunoSEQ multiplex PCR; TCRdb's copy has only in-frame clones and lacks some. The sample has approximately 170,000 clones, roughly two thirds seen once. The sequenced material came from PBMCs. These receptors came from a woman under 30 in good health and CMV-seropositive. The CDR3 runs from the conserved cysteine through the conserved F or W. The order of the fields is clone size, J gene, V gene, D gene, CDR3 protein, CDR3 DNA. A D gene is named only where the DNA matches it firmly. Only some rows state a clone size, as once, few, many or a class for expanded clones.

NA TRBJ2-1 TRBV30 TRBD2 CAWTSGRAGSYNEQFF TGTGCCTGGACTAGCGGGAGGGCGGGCTCCTACAATGAGCAGTTCTTC
NA TRBJ1-1 TRBV5-1 TRBD1 CASSSGTGPNTEAFF TGCGCCAGCAGCTCCGGGACAGGCCCGAACACTGAAGCTTTCTTT
NA TRBJ1-1 TRBV5-1 NA CASSSGEWNTEAFF TGCGCCAGCAGCTCAGGGGAGTGGAACACTGAAGCTTTCTTT
NA TRBJ2-2 TRBV5-4 TRBD2 CASSLGLAGDIGELFF TGTGCCAGCAGCTTGGGACTAGCGGGGGATATCGGGGAGCTGTTTTTT
NA TRBJ1-3 TRBV2 NA CASNRQGRNTIYF TGTGCCAGCAATCGGCAGGGAAGGAACACCATATATTTT
NA TRBJ2-2 TRBV5-1 NA CASSFQGSTGELFF TGCGCCAGCAGCTTTCAGGGTAGCACCGGGGAGCTGTTTTTT
NA TRBJ1-4 TRBV7-6 TRBD1 CASSWTGGEKLFF TGTGCCAGCAGCTGGACAGGGGGGGAAAAACTGTTTTTT
NA TRBJ2-7 TRBV15 NA CATSREGLIYEQYF TGTGCCACCAGCAGAGAGGGACTTATATACGAGCAGTACTTC
few TRBJ2-1 TRBV5-4 NA CASSLLNNEQFF TGTGCCAGCAGCTTGTTAAACAATGAGCAGTTCTTC
NA TRBJ1-5 TRBV15 NA CATSRDPGDSNQPQHF TGTGCCACCAGCAGAGATCCCGGGGATAGCAATCAGCCCCAGCATTTT
NA TRBJ1-2 TRBV30 TRBD1 CAWSGTGVGGYTF TGTGCCTGGAGTGGGACAGGGGTAGGCGGCTACACCTTC